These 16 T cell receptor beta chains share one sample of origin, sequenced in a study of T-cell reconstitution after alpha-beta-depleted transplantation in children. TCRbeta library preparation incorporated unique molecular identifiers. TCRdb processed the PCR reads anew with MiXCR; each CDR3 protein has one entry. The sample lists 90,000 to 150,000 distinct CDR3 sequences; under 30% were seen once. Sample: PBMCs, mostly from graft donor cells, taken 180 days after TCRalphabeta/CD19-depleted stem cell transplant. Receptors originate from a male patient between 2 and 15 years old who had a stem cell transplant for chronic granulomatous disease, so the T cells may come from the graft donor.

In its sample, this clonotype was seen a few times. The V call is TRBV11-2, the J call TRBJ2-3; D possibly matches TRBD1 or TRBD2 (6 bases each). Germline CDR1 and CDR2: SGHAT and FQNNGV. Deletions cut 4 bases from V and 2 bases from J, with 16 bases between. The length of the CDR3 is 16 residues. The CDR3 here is CASSSQRGDNTDTQYF. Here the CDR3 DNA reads TGTGCCAGCAGCTCCCAACGCGGGGACAACACAGATACGCAGTATTTT. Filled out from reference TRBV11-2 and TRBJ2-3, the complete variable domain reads EAGVAQSPRYKIIEKRQSVAFWCNPISGHATLYWYQQILGQGPKLLIQFQNNGVVDDSQLPKDRFSAERLKGVDSTLKIQPAKLEDSAVYLCASSSQRGDNTDTQYFGPGTRLTVL.

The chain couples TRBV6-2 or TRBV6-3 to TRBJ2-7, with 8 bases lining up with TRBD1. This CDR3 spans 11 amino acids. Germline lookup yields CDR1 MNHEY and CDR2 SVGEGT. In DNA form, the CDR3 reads TGTGCCAGCAGTATGGGGAAGGGACAGGCGGTC. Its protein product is CASSMGKGQAV.

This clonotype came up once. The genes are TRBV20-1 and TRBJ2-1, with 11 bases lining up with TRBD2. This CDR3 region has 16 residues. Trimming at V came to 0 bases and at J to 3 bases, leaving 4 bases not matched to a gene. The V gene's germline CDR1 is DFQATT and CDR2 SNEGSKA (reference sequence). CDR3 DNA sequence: TGCAGTGCTAGAGATCTGACTAGCGGGAACTACAATGAGCAGTTCTTC. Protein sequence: CSARDLTSGNYNEQFF.

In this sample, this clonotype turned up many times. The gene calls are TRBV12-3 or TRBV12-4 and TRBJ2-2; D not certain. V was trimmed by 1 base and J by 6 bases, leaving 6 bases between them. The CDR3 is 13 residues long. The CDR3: CASSLVRSGELFF. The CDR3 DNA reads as TGTGCCAGCAGTTTAGTAAGGTCCGGGGAGCTGTTTTTT.

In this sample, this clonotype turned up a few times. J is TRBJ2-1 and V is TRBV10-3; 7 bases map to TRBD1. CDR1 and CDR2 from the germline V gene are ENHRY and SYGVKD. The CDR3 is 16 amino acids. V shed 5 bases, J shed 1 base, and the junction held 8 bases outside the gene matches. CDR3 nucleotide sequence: TGTGCCATCAGTACCGGACAGGCCACTTCCTACAATGAGCAGTTCTTC. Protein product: CAISTGQATSYNEQFF.

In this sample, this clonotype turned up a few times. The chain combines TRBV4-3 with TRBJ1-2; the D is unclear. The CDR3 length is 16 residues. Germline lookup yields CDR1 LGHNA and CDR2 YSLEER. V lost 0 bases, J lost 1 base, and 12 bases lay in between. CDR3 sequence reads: CASSQDRDFYNYGYTF. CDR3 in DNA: TGCGCCAGCAGCCAAGATCGCGACTTCTATAACTATGGCTACACCTTC.

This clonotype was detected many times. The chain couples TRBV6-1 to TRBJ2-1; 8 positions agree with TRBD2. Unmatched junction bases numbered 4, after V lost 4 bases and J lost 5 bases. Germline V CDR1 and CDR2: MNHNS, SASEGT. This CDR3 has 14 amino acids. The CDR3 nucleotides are TGTGCCAGCAGTGGGACTAGCCGACACAATGAGCAGTTCTTC. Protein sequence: CASSGTSRHNEQFF.

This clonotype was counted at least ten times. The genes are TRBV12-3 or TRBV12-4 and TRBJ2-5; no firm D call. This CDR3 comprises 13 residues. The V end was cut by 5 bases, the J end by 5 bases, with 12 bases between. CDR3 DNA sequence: TGTGCCAGCAGTGACAATGTAGGGGAGACCCAGTACTTC. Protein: CASSDNVGETQYF.

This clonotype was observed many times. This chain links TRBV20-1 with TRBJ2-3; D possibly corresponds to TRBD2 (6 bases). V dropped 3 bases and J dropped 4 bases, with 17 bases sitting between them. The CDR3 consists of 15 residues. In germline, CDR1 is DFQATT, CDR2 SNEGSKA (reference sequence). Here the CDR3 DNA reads TGCAGTGCTAGTCTTCCCCAGGGACTGTCAGATACGCAGTATTTT. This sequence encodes CSASLPQGLSDTQYF.

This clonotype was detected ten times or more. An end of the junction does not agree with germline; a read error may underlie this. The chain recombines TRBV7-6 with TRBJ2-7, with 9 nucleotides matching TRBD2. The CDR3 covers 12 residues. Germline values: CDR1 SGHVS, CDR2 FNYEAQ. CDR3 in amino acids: CASSSLAGELQF. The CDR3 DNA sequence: TGTGCCAGCAGCTCCTTAGCGGGAGAACTTCAGTTC.

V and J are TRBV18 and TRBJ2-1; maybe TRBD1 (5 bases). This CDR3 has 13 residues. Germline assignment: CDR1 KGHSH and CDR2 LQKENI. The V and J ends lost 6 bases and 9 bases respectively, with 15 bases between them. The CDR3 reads CASSPKGATEQFF. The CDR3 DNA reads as TGTGCCAGCTCCCCAAAAGGGGCTACTGAGCAGTTCTTC.

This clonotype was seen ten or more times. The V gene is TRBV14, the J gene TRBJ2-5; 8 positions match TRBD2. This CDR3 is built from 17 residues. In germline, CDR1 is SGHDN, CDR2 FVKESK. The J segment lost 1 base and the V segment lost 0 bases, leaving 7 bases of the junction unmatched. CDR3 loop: CASSQETVGRGQETQYF. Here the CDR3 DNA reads TGTGCCAGCAGCCAAGAGACCGTCGGGAGGGGCCAAGAGACCCAGTACTTC.

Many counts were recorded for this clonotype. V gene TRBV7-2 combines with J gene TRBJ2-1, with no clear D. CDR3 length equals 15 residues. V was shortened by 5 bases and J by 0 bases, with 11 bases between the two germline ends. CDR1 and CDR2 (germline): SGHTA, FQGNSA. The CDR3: CASSTALVSYNEQFF. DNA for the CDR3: TGTGCCAGCAGCACAGCCCTGGTCTCCTACAATGAGCAGTTCTTC.

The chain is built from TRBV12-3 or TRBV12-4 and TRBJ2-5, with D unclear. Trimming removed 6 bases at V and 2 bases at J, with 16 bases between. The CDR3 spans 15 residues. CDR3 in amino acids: CASRRPGPPQETQYF. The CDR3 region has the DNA TGTGCCAGCAGGAGACCCGGACCGCCACAAGAGACCCAGTACTTC.

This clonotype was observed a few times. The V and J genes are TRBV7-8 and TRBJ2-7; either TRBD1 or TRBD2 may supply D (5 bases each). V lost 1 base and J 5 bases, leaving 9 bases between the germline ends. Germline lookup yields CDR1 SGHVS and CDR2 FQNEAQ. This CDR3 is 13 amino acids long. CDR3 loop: CASSLVLGDEQYF. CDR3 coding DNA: TGTGCCAGCAGCTTAGTCCTGGGGGACGAGCAGTACTTC.

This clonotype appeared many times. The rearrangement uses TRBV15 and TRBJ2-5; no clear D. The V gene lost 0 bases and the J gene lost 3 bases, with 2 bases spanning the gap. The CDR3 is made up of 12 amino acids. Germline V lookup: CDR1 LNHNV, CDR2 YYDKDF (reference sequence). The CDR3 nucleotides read TGTGCCACCAGCAGAGAAGAAGAGACCCAGTACTTC. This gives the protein CATSREEETQYF.